Shown below are 22 T cell receptor beta chains from a single sample sequenced in a study of blood T cells in healthy people across ages. A sample-barcoded 5' primer and a J-beta primer mix were used in a second PCR of about 7 to 11 cycles. TCRdb redid the calling of the 5' RACE reads with MiXCR, one entry per CDR3 protein. The repertoire holds some 640,000 distinct CDR3 sequences, 49% seen once, with about a third in the top ten. Specimen: blood. The origin of the receptors is a woman aged 55-69 years in good health.

The chain joins TRBV7-3 to TRBJ2-6; D is uncertain. V shed 2 bases and J shed 3 bases, with 5 bases lying between them. Germline CDR1 reads SGHTA; CDR2 reads FQGTGA. The CDR3 extends over 14 amino acids. CDR3 coding DNA: TGTGCCAGCAGCTTATCGTTTGGGGCCAACGTCCTGACTTTC. Translated, it gives CASSLSFGANVLTF.

The chain is built from TRBV20-1 and TRBJ1-6; possible D gene TRBD1, 6 bases. Germline CDR1 reads DFQATT; CDR2 reads SNEGSKA (reference sequence). The V and J ends lost 0 bases and 8 bases respectively, with 20 bases between them. The CDR3 covers 17 residues. CDR3: CSARDPNRETPYSPLHF. CDR3 sequence (DNA): TGCAGTGCTAGAGACCCGAACAGGGAAACCCCATATTCACCCCTCCACTTT.

The chain employs TRBV7-8 and TRBJ2-7; D remains ambiguous. Trimming removed 5 bases at V and 6 bases at J, with 14 bases between. This CDR3 has 13 amino acids. The germline gives CDR1 SGHVS, CDR2 FQNEAQ. The CDR3 here is CASSVGTIGEQYF. CDR3 nucleotide sequence: TGTGCCAGCAGCGTGGGAACTATTGGCGAGCAGTACTTC.

J is TRBJ2-5 and V is TRBV29-1, with D unclear. The germline V gene has CDR1 SQVTM and CDR2 ANQGSEA. With 4 bases removed from V and 5 bases from J, the gap between germline ends came to 11 bases. The CDR3 sequence is 12 residues long. The DNA for the CDR3 is TGCAGCGTTGCGGACGGTCGGGAGACCCAGTACTTC. Amino acid sequence: CSVADGRETQYF.

The chain combines TRBV12-3 or TRBV12-4 with TRBJ2-1, with TRBD1 matching over 9 bases. This CDR3 is built from 20 residues. J was trimmed by 1 base and V by 4 bases; bases with no gene match: 17. The CDR3 loop reads CASSSPSQQGAKGSYNEQFF. The CDR3 coding sequence is TGTGCCAGCAGTTCTCCCTCACAACAGGGGGCGAAGGGTTCCTACAATGAGCAGTTCTTC.

This sequence joins TRBV4-2 and TRBJ2-7, with D perhaps matching TRBD2 (6 bases). The assigned J gene may be wrong: the sequence end matches TRBJ2-5 better. The CDR3 totals 14 residues. Per germline, CDR1 LGHNA and CDR2 YNFKEQ. The CDR3 sequence: CASSQDRESATQYF. CDR3 DNA: TGTGCCAGCAGCCAAGACCGGGAGTCCGCGACCCAGTACTTC.

The chain links TRBV20-1 to TRBJ2-7, with 13 nucleotides matching TRBD2. CDR1 and CDR2 from the germline V gene are DFQATT and SNEGSKA (reference sequence). This CDR3 is built from 15 residues. V lost 3 bases and J lost 0; bases outside the gene matches: 2. The CDR3: CSARGLAGNSYEQYF. In DNA form, the CDR3 reads TGCAGTGCTAGGGGACTAGCGGGAAACTCCTACGAGCAGTACTTC.

This clonotype was picked up a small number of times. The V call is TRBV13, the J call TRBJ2-7, with TRBD1 identical over 12 bases. This CDR3 region has 15 residues. Germline loops: CDR1 PRHDT, CDR2 FYEKMQ (reference sequence). V was pared by 5 bases and J by 5 bases, with 7 bases of the junction left unmatched. As DNA, the CDR3 is TGTGCCAGCAGCCCACCCGGGACAGGGGGCAACGAGCAGTACTTC. Residues: CASSPPGTGGNEQYF.

This clonotype was counted only a few times. This chain uses TRBV20-1 with TRBJ1-2; D remains ambiguous. V lost 6 bases, J lost 2 bases, and 10 bases lay in between. The CDR3 has 12 amino acids. Per the germline V gene, CDR1 is DFQATT and CDR2 is SNEGSKA (reference sequence). The CDR3 nucleotides are TGCAGTGCAAGGGAGGGAAACTATGGCTACACCTTC. Its translation is CSAREGNYGYTF.

The chain combines TRBV27 with TRBJ2-3; D is unresolved. Germline V gives CDR1 MNHEY, CDR2 SMNVEV (reference sequence). Deletions cut 3 bases from V and 4 bases from J, with 20 bases between. The CDR3 contains 17 residues. CDR3 nucleotide sequence: TGTGCCAGCAGTTTCATCCCGGGCCCGAGACAATCAGATACGCAGTATTTT. As protein: CASSFIPGPRQSDTQYF.

The rearrangement links TRBV7-2 to TRBJ1-2; 7 positions match TRBD1. V trimming: 1 base; J trimming: 7 bases; junction bases outside the gene matches: 9. From germline, CDR1 is SGHTA and CDR2 FQGNSA. The CDR3 runs 15 residues. The CDR3 loop is CASSLDGRQGSGYTF. The CDR3 nucleotides are TGTGCCAGCAGCTTAGATGGCAGACAGGGCTCTGGCTACACCTTC.

This clonotype was picked up a small number of times. This chain connects TRBV5-6 to TRBJ2-3, with 10 bases that match TRBD1. The J segment lost 4 bases and the V segment lost 1 base, leaving 3 bases of the junction unmatched. Germline V lookup: CDR1 SGHDT, CDR2 YYEEEE. This CDR3 contains 15 residues. The CDR3 DNA reads TGTGCCAGCAGCTTGTGGGACAGGGGAGCAGATACGCAGTATTTT. Its translation: CASSLWDRGADTQYF.

The chain employs TRBV29-1 and TRBJ1-4, with D uncertain. The V end was cut by 5 bases, the J end by 4 bases, with 14 bases between. Germline values: CDR1 SQVTM, CDR2 ANQGSEA. The CDR3 is 14 residues long. The CDR3 is CSVKPGPSNEKLFF. The DNA for the CDR3 is TGCAGCGTTAAACCCGGGCCAAGTAATGAAAAACTGTTTTTT.

The chain employs TRBV28 and TRBJ2-5; D remains ambiguous. The J call is uncertain, as TRBJ2-7 better fits the DNA end. Germline CDR1 is MDHEN and CDR2 is SYDVKM. This CDR3 is 14 amino acids long. The CDR3 sequence is CASSFVGGKDEQYF. CDR3 bases: TGTGCCAGCAGTTTTGTTGGCGGTAAAGACGAGCAGTACTTC.

V is TRBV5-1 and J is TRBJ2-5; 10 nucleotides match TRBD1. Germline values: CDR1 SGHRS, CDR2 YFSETQ. Trimming cost V 4 bases and J 13 bases; bases outside gene matches: 13. This CDR3 is 14 amino acids long. As DNA, the CDR3 is TGCGCCAGCAGCGATCCGAGACAGGGGGCAACTATGTACTTC. It yields the protein CASSDPRQGATMYF.

The chain combines TRBV20-1 with TRBJ2-3; the D gene is possibly TRBD1 (5 bases). The CDR3 loop spans 13 amino acids. V lost 4 bases and J lost 5, with 13 bases in between. CDR1 DFQATT and CDR2 SNEGSKA come from the germline V gene (reference sequence). The CDR3 spells CSAKKGSGDTQYF. The CDR3 region has the DNA TGCAGTGCTAAGAAGGGGTCGGGAGATACGCAGTATTTT.

This clonotype was detected only once. An end of the junction differs from the germline gene, which may be a read error. The J gene is TRBJ1-2, the V gene TRBV5-1; D unclear. The CDR3 length is 15 residues. Germline CDR1 SGHRS, CDR2 YFSETQ. The CDR3, as DNA: TGCGCCAGCAGCCTCGGAGGGATCTTTAACTATGACTACACCTTC. Protein sequence: CASSLGGIFNYDYTF.

The chain has TRBV5-1 and TRBJ1-2; D not certain. V was trimmed by 1 base and J by 6 bases, leaving 10 bases between them. The CDR3 loop spans 13 amino acids. Germline assignment: CDR1 SGHRS and CDR2 YFSETQ. The CDR3 DNA sequence: TGCGCCAGCAGCTTGACACTGAGCGATGGCTACACCTTC. Its translation: CASSLTLSDGYTF.

V usage is TRBV12-3 or TRBV12-4 and J usage is TRBJ1-4, with a weak D call TRBD1 (5 bases). The ends were cut back, 2 bases at V and 7 bases at J, with 11 bases in the middle. CDR3 length equals 14 residues. CDR3 residues: CASSLSQGTEKLFF. The DNA for the CDR3 is TGTGCCAGCAGTTTATCCCAGGGAACTGAAAAACTGTTTTTT.

The rearrangement joins TRBV12-3 or TRBV12-4 to TRBJ2-6; D is ambiguous. The CDR3 extends over 15 amino acids. Trimming removed 5 bases from V and 2 bases from J, with 10 bases in between. The CDR3 loop reads CASSLTAAGANVLTF. Here the CDR3 DNA reads TGTGCCAGCAGTCTAACCGCAGCTGGGGCCAACGTCCTGACTTTC.

The chain is built from TRBV5-1 and TRBJ2-5; D unclear. Trimming pared 4 bases from V and 4 bases from J, leaving 14 bases between. There are 14 residues in the CDR3. Germline loops: CDR1 SGHRS, CDR2 YFSETQ. The CDR3 DNA reads as TGCGCCAGCAGCATGGTAGAAGTCGCAGAGACCCAGTACTTC. This codes for CASSMVEVAETQYF. The variable domain in full, with the rest retrieved from reference TRBV5-1 and TRBJ2-5, is KAGVTQTPRYLIKTRGQQVTLSCSPISGHRSVSWYQQTPGQGLQFLFEYFSETQRNKGNFPGRFSGRQFSNSRSEMNVSTLELGDSALYLCASSMVEVAETQYFGPGTRLLVL.

This clonotype was observed a handful of times. The genes are TRBV7-2 and TRBJ2-1, with D uncertain. CDR1 is SGHTA, CDR2 FQGNSA, per germline. The CDR3 sequence is 13 residues long. Trimming stripped 11 bases from V and 4 bases from J, with 15 bases between. CDR3 residues: CASSLGKYNEQFF. Written as DNA, the CDR3 is TGTGCCTCCAGCTTAGGCAAGTACAATGAGCAGTTCTTC.